This T cell receptor (beta chain) was profiled in a study of Graves' ophthalmopathy and Graves' hyperthyroidism. Looking at the study overall: The collection of peripheral blood took place at initial diagnosis, before any treatment.

Study-wide findings and caveats: Using a 13-signature model, the authors split ophthalmopathy from stable hyperthyroidism, with roughly 88% sensitivity and 75% to 82% specificity.

Clinical symptoms, serum thyroxine, TRAb, thyroid ultrasound and orbital computed tomography determined diagnosis. This CDR3 has 16 residues. The germline CDR1 and CDR2 sequences are SGHAT and FQNNGV. From RNA, the CDR3 regions of TCR beta chains were amplified and sequenced. The first-round RT-PCR employed HTBI primers together with the Qiagen OneStep RT-PCR kit. A multiplex PCR was then performed as the second round. TCRdb ran MiXCR on the multiplex PCR reads and lists one entry per CDR3 protein. The table shows some 750,000 distinct CDR3 sequences, with approximately 40% occurring only once. As regards this clonotype: Its target is unknown. An end of the junction differs from the germline gene, which may be a read error.

The J gene is TRBJ2-6, the V gene TRBV11-2; D is unclear. The sample comprised peripheral blood. This TCR was sampled from an adult man with Graves' ophthalmopathy. In DNA form, the CDR3 reads TGCGCCAGCAGCCAGAACGGAGTAGCTGGGGCCAACGTCCTGACTTTC. Protein: CASSQNGVAGANVLTF.